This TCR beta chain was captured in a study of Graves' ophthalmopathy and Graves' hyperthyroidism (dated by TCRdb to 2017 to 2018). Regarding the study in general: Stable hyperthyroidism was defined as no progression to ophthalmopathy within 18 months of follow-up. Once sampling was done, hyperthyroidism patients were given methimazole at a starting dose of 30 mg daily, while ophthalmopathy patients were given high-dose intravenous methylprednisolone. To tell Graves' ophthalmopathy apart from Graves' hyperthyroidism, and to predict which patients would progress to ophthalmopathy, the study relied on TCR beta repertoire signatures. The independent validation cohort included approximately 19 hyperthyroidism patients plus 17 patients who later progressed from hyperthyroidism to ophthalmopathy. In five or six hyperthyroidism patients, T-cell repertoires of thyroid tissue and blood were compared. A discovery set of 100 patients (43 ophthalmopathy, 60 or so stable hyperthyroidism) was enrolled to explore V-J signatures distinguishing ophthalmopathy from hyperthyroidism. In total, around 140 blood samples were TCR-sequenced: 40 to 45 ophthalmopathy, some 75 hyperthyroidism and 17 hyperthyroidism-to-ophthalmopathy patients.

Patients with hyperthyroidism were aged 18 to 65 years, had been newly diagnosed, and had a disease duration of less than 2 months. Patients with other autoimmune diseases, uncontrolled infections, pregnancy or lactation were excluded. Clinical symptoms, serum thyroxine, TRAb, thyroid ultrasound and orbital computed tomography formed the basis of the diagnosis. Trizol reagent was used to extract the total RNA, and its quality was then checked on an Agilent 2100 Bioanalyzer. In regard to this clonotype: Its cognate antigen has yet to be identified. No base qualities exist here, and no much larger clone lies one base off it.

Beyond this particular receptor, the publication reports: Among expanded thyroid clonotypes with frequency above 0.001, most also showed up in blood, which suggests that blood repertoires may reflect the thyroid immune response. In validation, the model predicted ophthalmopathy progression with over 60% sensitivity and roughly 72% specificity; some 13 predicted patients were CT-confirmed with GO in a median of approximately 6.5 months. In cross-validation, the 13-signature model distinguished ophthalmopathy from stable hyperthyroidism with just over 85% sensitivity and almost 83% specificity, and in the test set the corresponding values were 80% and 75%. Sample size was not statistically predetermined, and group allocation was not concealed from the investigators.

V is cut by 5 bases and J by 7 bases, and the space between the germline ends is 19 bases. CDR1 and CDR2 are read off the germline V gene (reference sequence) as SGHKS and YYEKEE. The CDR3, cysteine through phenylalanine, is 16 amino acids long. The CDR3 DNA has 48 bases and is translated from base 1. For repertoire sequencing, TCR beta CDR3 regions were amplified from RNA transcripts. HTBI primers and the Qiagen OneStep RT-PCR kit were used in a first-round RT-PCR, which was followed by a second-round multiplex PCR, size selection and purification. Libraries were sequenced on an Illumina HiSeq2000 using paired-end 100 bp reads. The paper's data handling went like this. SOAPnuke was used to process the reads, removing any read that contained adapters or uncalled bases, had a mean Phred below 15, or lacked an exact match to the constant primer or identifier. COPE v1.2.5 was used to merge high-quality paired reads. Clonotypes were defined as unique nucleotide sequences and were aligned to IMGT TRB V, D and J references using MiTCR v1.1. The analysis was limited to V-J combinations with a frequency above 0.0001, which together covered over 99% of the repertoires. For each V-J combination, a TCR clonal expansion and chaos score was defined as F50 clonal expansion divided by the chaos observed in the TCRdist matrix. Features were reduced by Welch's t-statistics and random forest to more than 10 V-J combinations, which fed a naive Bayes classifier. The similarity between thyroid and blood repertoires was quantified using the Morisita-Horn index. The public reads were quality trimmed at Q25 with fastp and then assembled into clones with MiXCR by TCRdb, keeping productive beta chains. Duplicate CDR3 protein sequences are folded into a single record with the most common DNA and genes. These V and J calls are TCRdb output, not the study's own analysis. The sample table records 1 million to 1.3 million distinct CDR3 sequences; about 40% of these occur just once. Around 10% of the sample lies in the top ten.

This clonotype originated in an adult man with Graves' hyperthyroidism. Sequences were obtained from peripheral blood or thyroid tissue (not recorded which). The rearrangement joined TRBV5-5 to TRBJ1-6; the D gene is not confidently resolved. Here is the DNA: TGTGCCAGCAGTGTCCAGCCCCAAACACAGAATTCACCCCTCCACTTT. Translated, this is CASSVQPQTQNSPLHF.